This T cell receptor (beta chain) appears in the sequencing data of a study of cytomegalovirus exposure and HLA in healthy donors. On the study more broadly: The 120 or so validation repertoires, a later analysis reported, used the same platform as the roughly 610 first-cohort repertoires.

Study-wide results and limits: Researchers catalogued roughly 170 TCR beta chains as cytomegalovirus-associated. Per published reports, the classifier diagnosed cytomegalovirus status with high specificity and sensitivity.

Assay: immunoSEQ multiplex PCR; the TCRdb copy retains only in-frame clones and omits some. Of over 150,000 clones listed, 95% to 96% are singletons. In regard to this clone: Its specificity is not known. Other DNA sequences in this specimen translate into the identical CDR3.

The ends were cut back, 0 bases at V and 2 bases at J, with 8 bases in the middle. This CDR3 spans 14 amino acids. CDR1 is SGHDT, CDR2 YYEEEE, per germline. It was the 120-subject validation cohort, separate from the roughly 700-subject first cohort, to which the donors belonged. This sequence joins TRBV5-6 and TRBJ1-2, with a tentative D call TRBD1 (5 bases). This sequence was found in a woman under 30 in good health and CMV-seronegative. Sequencing was carried out using PBMCs. The CDR3 is CASSLGQLNYGYTF. The CDR3 DNA reads TGTGCCAGCAGCTTGGGACAGTTAAACTATGGCTACACCTTC.